What follows describes a single TCR beta chain. Its antigen is still unknown. Base qualities were left out, and no much larger clone turns up one base away. CDR1 and CDR2 were assigned from the germline V gene as SGHRS and YFSETQ. From the cysteine up to the phenylalanine, the CDR3 has a length of 15 residues. Only the CDR3 region is kept as DNA, spanning 45 bases read in frame from base 1. From V the trimming removes 4 bases and from J it removes 2 bases, while the gene matches leave 6 bases of the junction unaccounted for. Healthy HIV-negative adults with no recently reported acute infections or vaccinations were included as donors. Every donor was a Caucasian adult living in Nashville, Tennessee, USA. CD4+ T cells were enriched by magnetic negative selection; naive cells were then positively selected on CD45RA, and the negative fraction formed the memory subset. Blood was collected by leukapheresis, and PBMCs were isolated by Ficoll-Histopaque density gradient centrifugation and then cryopreserved in liquid nitrogen vapor phase. Purity and quantity of every magnetically sorted T cell population were checked by analytical flow cytometry. Genomic DNA was isolated from each sorted fraction and quantified by UV absorbance on a Nanodrop 2000c.

Using the deep immunoSEQ assay, multiplex PCR amplified TCR CDR3 regions from genomic DNA. Extracted genomic DNA from each cell subset was spread evenly across all wells of several immunoSEQ 96-well plates, with each plate serving as a replicate. Each replicate PCR for sorted subsets received about 180 ng genomic DNA, equal to 30,000 or so T cell genomes. Purified libraries were measured with a Qubit 3.0 fluorometer, size-checked on a Bioanalyzer 2100, and measured again with the KAPA Library Quantification kit. Every immunoSEQ 96-well plate was sequenced on a dedicated single-read 150-cycle Illumina NextSeq 550 flow cell. Per the source publication's procedure: The immunoSEQ output contained only junctional sequences without quality scores, so filtering could not match that applied to full-length reads. To assign V/J genes and CDR3, sequences were annotated against IMGT germline references using PyIR, a Python wrapper for IgBLAST v1.9. Reads with weak V/J assignments (E-value above 1e-6), missing CDR3, stop codons, out-of-frame junctions, or ambiguous translated residues were removed. A V3J clonotype was defined by an identical inferred V gene, J gene, and CDR3 amino acid sequence. To compute the percentage overlap between repertoires, the number of shared unique clonotypes was divided by the size of the smaller repertoire. Richness of each repertoire was evaluated using RTK rarefaction, the Chao1 estimator, and Recon v2.1 estimates of unobserved clonotypes. For all TCRbeta clonotypes obtained by the gDNA method from a handful of donors, generation probabilities were computed with OLGA. TCRdb carries this immuneACCESS record with in-frame sequences only. Its versions omit some clonotypes, under half of them owing to an unresolved V gene in the studies checked, with the rest unexplained. V and J calls plus clone size are reproduced from that table; the DNA served to infer D and trimming. In this sample the table shows a few hundred thousand clones, about 97% of which occur a single time. 0.057% of the sample rests with the top ten.

The data derive from a study of shared clonotypes between healthy human individuals (dated by TCRdb to about 2020). Regarding the research as a whole: The cohort comprised two women and a few men aged 18 to 49 years. For each donor, three plates each were used for CD4 naive and CD4 memory, two plates were used for CD8 naive, and one plate was used for CD8 memory. To increase sequencing depth and limit assay-specific biases, TCR repertoire library preparation and sequencing were carried out by different laboratories using diverse techniques. Leukapheresis yielded between about 0.94 and 10 billion PBMCs per donor. To estimate repertoire size and how much clonotypes are shared between individuals, the study performed deep sequencing of blood TCR repertoires from about 5 healthy adults.

Results and caveats for the whole study, not just this receptor: Because the study included a small number of donors, the genetic and exposure-history diversity represented was limited. Sampling was limited to blood, and TCR repertoires in tissue likely differ from TCR repertoires in blood. Pairwise subsampling indicated that sequencing depth was expected to affect the degree of clonotype sharing among donors. Naive subsets generally had larger estimated clonotype richness than memory subsets. When a few donors were compared, the shared fraction of clonotypes was around 4.6% for naive CD4, approximately 3.3% for naive CD8, 2% to 2.5% for memory CD4, and 0.4% for memory CD8. Even with the large sequencing depth, rarefaction of the sorted-subset datasets indicated that sequencing was incomplete. Compared with non-shared clonotypes, clonotypes shared by all four sorted-subset donors had higher generation probabilities.

The sample was naive CD4+ T cells sorted from blood. According to the study, the label for this sample's cell subset or site signals: CD45RA+ positively selected. The rearranged chain carries TRBV5-1 and TRBJ1-1; TRBD1 lines up with 9 middle nucleotides. The sequence was collected from a woman aged 25 to 39 in good health. The CDR3 protein: CASSITGGSNTEAFF. Here is the DNA: TGCGCCAGCAGCATAACAGGGGGCAGCAACACTGAAGCTTTCTTT.